This T cell receptor beta chain was observed in a study of cytomegalovirus exposure and HLA in healthy donors (dated by TCRdb to about 2017). A note on the overall study: An earlier analysis of some 600 of the donors reported approximately 280 Gb of sequence data and 95 million to 140 million unique TCR beta sequences obtained from some 200 million T cells. Roughly 300 gigabases of sequencing data and 91 million or so unique TCR sequences made up an early release that covered some 640 HLA-typed donors. Among the roughly 400 genotyped donors, around 81% belonged to the genetic ancestry cluster associated with self-reported Caucasian donors. The study aimed to test whether cataloging public T cell receptors could reveal signatures of past pathogen exposure. Using immunosequencing, the study profiled T cell repertoires from 500 to 800 subjects and related those repertoires to cytomegalovirus serostatus. A separate validation cohort of 100 to 150 different subjects was used in addition to the approximately 610-subject first cohort. The study combined high-throughput TCR immunosequencing, statistical association of individual TCRs with disease status, and machine learning to predict cytomegalovirus infection status. A later analysis re-examined previously published TCR beta repertoires from hundreds of donors and added high-resolution HLA genotyping to investigate patterns of TCR occurrence. Rather than drawing on any new phenotypic data, the later analysis identified candidate immune exposures from TCR beta sequences and the way those sequences occurred across donors. In an earlier analysis of 587 of the donors, high-throughput TCR beta sequencing was used to judge whether each TCR beta V gene segment behaved as functional or pseudogenic. Donor age, sex, ethnicity and CMV serostatus were compiled alongside the repertoire data. A later genetic analysis used genome-wide SNP genotypes for about 55% of the 666 donors, treating that subset as a discovery cohort. All discovery cohort repertoires had been generated on a single sequencing platform. HLA typing included class I and class II loci at four-digit resolution. Typing coverage varied by locus: roughly 629-630 donors for A, B, C, DRB1 and DQB1; roughly 500 for DQA1; nearly 610 for DPA1; roughly 450 for DPB1. Because of strong linkage in the cohort, roughly five DR-DQ haplotypes were treated as single units for association and clustering. On average, roughly 240,000 unique TCR beta nucleotide sequences were sequenced per donor among 398 genotyped donors of the cohort, with about 17% of those sequences being non-productive.

The library was made by the immunoSEQ multiplex PCR assay. A mixture of 60 forward primers for TCR Vbeta segments and 13 reverse primers for TCR Jbeta segments was used in the multiplex PCR. The CDR3 region of rearranged TCR beta genes was amplified from genomic DNA with a multiplex PCR assay. The amplified TCR beta libraries were sequenced on the Illumina HiSeq System as 87-base-pair reads. The paper's processing steps were these. Across the 670 or so repertoires, a later analysis counted 60 million to 90 million unique TCR beta chains, around 10 million of which were shared by at least two donors. Raw reads were error-corrected and collapsed into unique sequences by a nearest-neighbor algorithm in which closely related sequences were merged to remove PCR and sequencing errors. Alignment of CDR3 sequences to IMGT reference sequences was used to assign V, D and J gene segments. For a sequence to be retained, a match of at least six nucleotides was required to both a V gene segment and a J gene segment. A rearrangement counted as productive if the CDR3 had no stop codons and remained in frame with V and J, and every other rearrangement counted as non-productive. Following IMGT convention, CDR3 was defined as the stretch from the second conserved V-encoded cysteine up to the conserved J-encoded phenylalanine. Sequences without an unambiguous match to a single V gene segment were excluded from the earlier analysis of a few hundred of the donors. In an earlier analysis of roughly 600 of the donors, a V segment was called functional when productive rearrangements were above 56.7%, and segregating when the standard deviation between donors exceeded 5%. A statistical classification framework was built for diagnosing cytomegalovirus status from the catalog of TCR beta chain sequences. In a later analysis, TCR nucleotide sequences were compared against IMGT/GENE-DB human TR gene sequences so that V and J genes could be assigned. A later analysis assigned CDR3 sequences and most-parsimonious VDJ recombination scenarios with the TCRdist pipeline. In a later analysis, every TCR beta chain was defined by the combination of its CDR3 amino acid sequence and its V-gene family, and reads without a unique V-gene family were dropped. A later analysis removed roughly 590 highly shared, low-generation-probability nucleotide sequences to deal with suspected cross-contamination and a sequencing artifact. In a later analysis, a clonal expansion index was calculated for each public chain from normalized within-repertoire ranks of inferred template counts. Generation probabilities in a later analysis came from a VDJ recombination model fitted to out-of-frame rearrangements, and those results were checked against IGoR. In a later analysis, hypergeometric tests were used to score TCR-TCR, TCR-HLA and TCR-CMV co-occurrence, with a repertoire-size bias correction applied to TCR pairs. In a later analysis, false discovery rates were estimated by permuting HLA or CMV assignments 20 times. A later analysis grouped co-occurring TCRs with DBSCAN, adding TCRdist sequence similarity when clustering within HLA-allele-positive subsets. For co-occurrence clustering, repertoires with fewer than 30,000 or more than 120,000 public chains were excluded, along with roughly 5 repertoires with anomalous nucleotide sharing. TCRdb provides this immuneACCESS table in a form limited to in-frame rearrangements. Some clones are lacking; in checked studies, under half of them reflect an unresolved V gene, and why the rest are absent is not known. From that table come the V and J calls and clone size; the DNA was used to work out D and trimming. This sample is represented by around 100,000 clones; around 80% of them were singletons. About 4.5% of the sample lies in the top ten.

The cohort consisted of 650 to 850 healthy bone marrow donors. All cohort members were sampled while nominally healthy, although unrecorded immune exposures were likely present. The donor tested CMV seropositive, placing the donor among the 290 or so seropositive members of the cohort. A peripheral blood sample was collected from each donor, and TCR beta sequencing was performed on peripheral blood mononuclear cells. Genomic DNA extraction from the blood cell samples was performed with the Qiagen DNeasy Blood Extraction Kit. In this sample, this clone turned up a few times. What antigen it recognizes has not been identified. No base quality information exists; no much larger clone differs at one position. The CDR3 starts with the cysteine, ends with the phenylalanine, and has 13 residues. The CDR3 DNA has 39 bases and is translated from base 1. The germline V gene specifies SNHLY as CDR1 and FYNNEI as CDR2. At the junction V is shortened by 4 bases and J by 4 bases, with 10 bases in between.

What the work shows at the level of the full study, not this receptor alone: Presence/absence analyses assumed roughly uniform sequencing depth across donors, an assumption that may not hold. The study gave a list of 150 to 200 TCR beta chains associated with cytomegalovirus. This cohort had only TCR beta chains sequenced, and the lack of alpha or paired-chain data limited which features could be detected. In both the original and validation cohorts, the classifier was reported to diagnose cytomegalovirus status with high specificity and sensitivity. A later analysis found that most CMV-associated TCR beta chains appeared HLA-restricted, with HLA associations seemingly driven largely by CMV exposure. Because HLA typing was missing for some donors at each locus, association tests included only the typed subset. Strong co-occurrence of HLA alleles, especially DR and DQ, made assigning TCR associations to individual alleles difficult. According to a later genetic analysis, donors in an Asian-associated ancestry cluster had fewer N-insertions in productive TCRs than the approximately 650-donor mean. A further reported finding was that TCR beta sequences accurately predicted the HLA-A and HLA-B alleles for most subjects in the first cohort. According to a later analysis, TCR association rates differed among HLA loci, with DRB1 alleles showing the most associated TCRs and HLA-C alleles showing the fewest. Some IMGT-functional V segments, including TRBV6-2 and TRBV6-3, could not be distinguished by the 87-base-pair reads and were therefore excluded. Most TCR sequences were seen in very few donors, while some public TCRs were found in many individuals. A cluster of highly shared sequence variants was judged likely to represent a technical artifact of the sequencing pipeline. A few of the identified cytomegalovirus-associated TCR beta chains were confirmed in vitro to be specific for cytomegalovirus antigens. A later analysis found that HLA-associated TCR beta chains were more clonally expanded and had lower generation probabilities than equally common non-associated chains. Because counts were too low, about 17 rarely observed V segments, including chromosome 9 orphons, were excluded from the earlier analysis of a few hundred of the donors. According to a later analysis, parvovirus B19, influenza, CMV and Epstein-Barr virus appeared linked to several top co-occurrence clusters. Correlated functional status among segregating V segments might be attributable to linkage disequilibrium, but an unknown experimental factor could not be ruled out. In an earlier analysis of fewer than 750 of the donors, most TCR beta V segments were observed in productive rearrangements about 87% or about 30% of the time, broadly matching IMGT annotations. A later analysis associated about 18,000 TCR beta sequences with specific HLA alleles at a false discovery rate of 0.05. Immune exposure information for the cohort was limited to CMV serostatus. A later genetic analysis associated a missense DCLRE1C variant with V-gene and J-gene trimming of TCR beta chains, and an independent cohort replicated the association. It was suggested by the authors that the approach could potentially be generalized to other disease states and immunological phenotypes.

This receptor was obtained from a male donor in good health and CMV-seropositive. The sample comprised PBMCs. The V gene is TRBV2 and the J gene is TRBJ1-1; TRBD1 could be the D gene, as 5 bases match. In nucleotide form, the sequence is TGTGCCAGCAGTGGCGGGGGGGTCACTGAAGCTTTCTTT. Its protein product is CASSGGGVTEAFF.